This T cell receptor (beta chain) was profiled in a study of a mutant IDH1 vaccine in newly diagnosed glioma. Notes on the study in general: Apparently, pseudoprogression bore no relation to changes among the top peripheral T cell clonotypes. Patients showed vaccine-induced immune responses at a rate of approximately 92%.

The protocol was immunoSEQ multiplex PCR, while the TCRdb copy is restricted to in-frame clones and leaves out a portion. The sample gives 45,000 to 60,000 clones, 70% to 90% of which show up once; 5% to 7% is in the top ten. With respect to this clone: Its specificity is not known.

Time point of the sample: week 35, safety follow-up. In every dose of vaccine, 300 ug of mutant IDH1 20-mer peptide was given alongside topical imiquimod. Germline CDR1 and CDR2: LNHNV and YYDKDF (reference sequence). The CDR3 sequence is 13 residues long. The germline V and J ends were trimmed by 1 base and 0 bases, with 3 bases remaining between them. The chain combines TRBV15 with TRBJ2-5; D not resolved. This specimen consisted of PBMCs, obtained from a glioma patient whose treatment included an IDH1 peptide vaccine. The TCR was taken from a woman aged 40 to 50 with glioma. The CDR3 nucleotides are TGTGCCACCAGCAGAGGTTACCAAGAGACCCAGTACTTC. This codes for CATSRGYQETQYF.